The clone carrying this TCR beta chain was observed a handful of times. Its target is unknown. The sample comes from a study of T cell repertoires in cytomegalovirus infection. Study-level information: CMV epitopes that were recently identified and HLA-C-restricted were used alongside well-studied HLA-B-restricted ones. Matching HLA type, along with CMV infection, was indicated by public TCR beta signatures.

TCRdb redid the calling of the reads with MiXCR, one entry per CDR3 protein. The sample has fewer than 650,000 distinct CDR3 sequences; over 35% are singletons. Per germline, CDR1 SGHVS and CDR2 FQNEAQ. CDR3 length: 14 amino acids. V gave up 5 bases and J gave up 2 bases, with 11 bases separating them. The study's findings and limits: Predominance within the ex vivo response was attributable to HLA-C-restricted CMV-specific TCR beta clonotypes. Cumulative frequency (of public TCR beta family members) identified carriers of CMV plus the relevant HLA.

J is TRBJ2-3 and V is TRBV7-8; D is possibly TRBD1 (5 bases). The receptor's source is a human donor in good health (CMV status not recorded). Some clones in this sample may be carry-over from other donors' samples. Sequencing used cultured PBMCs, obtained from culture after CMV antigen stimulation. Here the CDR3 reads CASSTDGHTDTQYF. The CDR3 coding sequence is TGTGCCAGCAGCACCGACGGACACACAGATACGCAGTATTTT.